Presented here are 16 T cell receptor beta chains from one specimen sequenced in a study of OX40 agonist ivuxolimab in advanced cancers. Data came from immunoSEQ multiplex PCR; TCRdb stores just in-frame clones and leaves some out. The sample has tens of thousands of clones; approximately 80% are singletons. The sequencing here drew on CD4+ or CD8+ T cells sorted from blood, taken in a trial of the OX40 agonist ivuxolimab. All receptors derive from an adult with an advanced solid tumor such as melanoma, head and neck, liver or kidney cancer.

The V gene is TRBV28, the J gene TRBJ2-5; D ambiguous. The CDR3 totals 11 residues. Germline lookup yields CDR1 MDHEN and CDR2 SYDVKM. The V and J ends lost 7 bases and 7 bases respectively, with 10 bases between them. For the CDR3, the DNA is TGTGCCAGCACGTTCGATGGGACCCAGTACTTC. Translated: CASTFDGTQYF.

The gene calls are TRBV5-1 and TRBJ2-1, with TRBD2 matching 12 bases. The CDR3 is 15 amino acids. Germline CDR1 is SGHRS and CDR2 is YFSETQ. V was pared by 4 bases and J by 2 bases, with 1 base of the junction left unmatched. The DNA for the CDR3 is TGCGCCAGCAGCCGACTAGCGGGGGCCTACAATGAGCAGTTCTTC. It specifies CASSRLAGAYNEQFF.

The genes are TRBV9 and TRBJ2-7; D remains unclear. The CDR3 sequence is 14 residues long. The germline V and J ends were trimmed by 4 bases and 0 bases, with 11 bases remaining between them. The germline V gene encodes CDR1 SGDLS and CDR2 YYNGEE. CDR3: CASSRIPSSYEQYF. DNA of the CDR3: TGTGCCAGCAGCCGGATACCGAGCTCCTACGAGCAGTACTTC.

V is TRBV6-6 and J is TRBJ1-4, with D possibly TRBD1 on 6 matching bases. The CDR3 runs to 13 residues. Trimming took 10 bases from V and 4 from J, leaving 13 bases between them. Germline V gene sequence: CDR1 MNHNY, CDR2 SVGAGI (reference sequence). In DNA form, the CDR3 reads TGTGCCACCTTAGGACAGTTTAATGAAAAACTGTTTTTT. Translation: CATLGQFNEKLFF.

This sequence joins TRBV6-4 and TRBJ2-2; 10 nucleotides match TRBD1. This CDR3 comprises 15 residues. Germline CDR1 is MRHNA and CDR2 is SNTAGT. Trimming cost V 6 bases and J 6 bases; bases outside gene matches: 7. CDR3 protein: CASRPDRGPAGELFF. As DNA, the CDR3 is TGTGCCAGCAGACCAGACAGGGGGCCGGCCGGGGAGCTGTTTTTT.

This clone was counted a few times. This chain connects TRBV10-3 to TRBJ2-1; the match to TRBD2 covers 8 bases. The CDR3 is 15 residues long. V dropped 4 bases and J dropped 4; count of bases not matched to a gene: 6. Germline-derived CDR1 and CDR2 are ENHRY and SYGVKD. CDR3 nucleotide sequence: TGTGCCATCAGTGGGGGACGCGGGAGGTACAATGAGCAGTTCTTC. This translates into CAISGGRGRYNEQFF.

The genes are TRBV27 and TRBJ2-1; D unresolved. Germline CDR1 MNHEY, CDR2 SMNVEV (reference sequence). The CDR3 is made up of 15 amino acids. Between the trimmed V and J ends, which lost 8 bases and 5 bases, there was a span of 19 bases. The CDR3 sequence is CASLEPRSGHNEQFF. The CDR3 DNA is TGTGCCAGCCTTGAGCCTCGATCAGGTCACAATGAGCAGTTCTTC.

V is TRBV6-5 and J is TRBJ2-3; D possibly corresponds to TRBD2 (5 bases). The V end lost 6 bases, the J end lost 2 bases, and 15 bases lay between the germline ends. Germline-derived CDR1 and CDR2 are MNHEY and SVGAGI. The CDR3 consists of 15 residues. CDR3 amino acids: CASRPWRAPTDTQYF. The CDR3, as DNA: TGTGCCAGCAGGCCATGGCGGGCTCCCACAGATACGCAGTATTTT.

V usage is TRBV11-2 and J usage is TRBJ2-7, with unresolved D. The CDR3 sequence is 15 residues long. The germline CDR1 and CDR2 sequences are SGHAT and FQNNGV. V lost 0 bases and J 6 bases, leaving 15 bases between the germline ends. For the CDR3, the DNA is TGTGCCAGCAGCTTAGAGCCAGATACCTCAGGCGAGCAGTACTTC. It is translated as CASSLEPDTSGEQYF.

V gene TRBV29-1 combines with J gene TRBJ1-5; no reliable D call. With 5 bases removed from V and 1 base from J, the gap between germline ends came to 12 bases. The CDR3 loop spans 14 amino acids. Per germline, CDR1 SQVTM and CDR2 ANQGSEA. The CDR3 DNA reads as TGCAGCGTTTCTCTTGGCAGCAGCAATCAGCCCCAGCATTTT. Translation gives CSVSLGSSNQPQHF.

The V call is TRBV28, the J call TRBJ1-2; 9 positions agree with TRBD1. V was pared by 6 bases and J by 8 bases, with 16 bases of the junction left unmatched. The germline CDR1 and CDR2 sequences are MDHEN and SYDVKM. CDR3 size: 16 residues. Here the CDR3 reads CASRVKLQGALRGYTF. In DNA form, the CDR3 reads TGTGCCAGCAGGGTTAAACTACAGGGGGCGCTGAGAGGCTACACCTTC.

V and J are TRBV6-5 and TRBJ1-3; D may be TRBD1 (5 bases). In germline, CDR1 is MNHEY, CDR2 SVGAGI. V was shortened by 6 bases and J by 0 bases, with 12 bases between the two germline ends. The CDR3 loop spans 15 amino acids. The CDR3 reads CASRRDGSSGNTIYF. CDR3 bases: TGTGCCAGCAGAAGGGACGGAAGCTCTGGAAACACCATATATTTT.

This chain joins TRBV2 and TRBJ2-7, with D perhaps matching TRBD1 (7 bases). The CDR3 totals 13 residues. Per germline, CDR1 SNHLY and CDR2 FYNNEI. Trimming pared 7 bases from V and 4 bases from J, leaving 14 bases between. In DNA, the CDR3 is TGTGCCAGCACAGGGGGGCGCAAATACGAGCAGTACTTC. This codes for CASTGGRKYEQYF.

The chain couples TRBV6-1 to TRBJ2-7; D not resolved. This CDR3 contains 13 residues. V gave up 1 base and J gave up 1 base, with 5 bases separating them. From germline, CDR1 is MNHNS and CDR2 SASEGT. The CDR3 nucleotides are TGTGCCAGCAGTGAAGTAGGGTCCTACGAGCAGTACTTC. It codes for CASSEVGSYEQYF.

The CDR3 nucleotides are TGTGCCAGCAGCTTAGAGGGGGTCCCCAACTACGAGCAGTACTTC. This sequence encodes CASSLEGVPNYEQYF. The chain employs TRBV7-6 and TRBJ2-7; D may be TRBD1 (6 bases). V dropped 1 base and J dropped 3 bases, with 13 bases sitting between them. Germline V gene lookup returns CDR1 SGHVS and CDR2 FNYEAQ. CDR3 length: 15 residues.

This clone was counted a single time. The chain employs TRBV7-2 and TRBJ2-3; D remains unclear. Between the trimmed V and J ends, which lost 4 bases and 2 bases, there was a span of 4 bases. The germline CDR1 and CDR2 sequences are SGHTA and FQGNSA. The length of the CDR3 is 12 residues. CDR3 sequence (DNA): TGTGCCAGCAGCTCCTCCACAGATACGCAGTATTTT. Translation gives CASSSSTDTQYF.